The clone carrying this T cell receptor (beta chain) was seen only a few times. This entry belongs to a study of blood T cell repertoires in COVID-19. Whole-study context: Samples came from the United States, Italy and Spain, spanning acute and convalescent COVID-19. T cells, B-cell-depleted T cells, or PBMCs supplied cDNA or gDNA.

In the source study's methods: Amplifying reference gene primers gave estimates of nucleated cell counts. Some clones are missing from TCRdb's copy, which holds only in-frame ones; the method was immunoSEQ multiplex PCR. V and J calls plus clone size are reproduced from that table; the DNA served to infer D and trimming. Of 120,000 or so clones listed, approximately 71% are singletons. The receptor was derived from a woman aged 70-85 years with acute or convalescent COVID-19. Sequenced: peripheral blood.

The CDR3 loop is CASSLDYTYGYTF. Written as DNA, the CDR3 is TGCGCCAGCAGCTTAGACTACACCTATGGCTACACCTTC. The chain links TRBV5-1 to TRBJ1-2; D remains unclear. The germline V gene has CDR1 SGHRS and CDR2 YFSETQ. Trimming took off 2 bases at V and 4 bases at J, with 9 bases between the two ends. This CDR3 is built from 13 residues.